The 9 T cell receptor beta chains listed next were all sequenced from one sample in a study of cytomegalovirus exposure and HLA in healthy donors (dated by TCRdb to 2016 to 2017). Libraries were constructed by the immunoSEQ multiplex PCR assay. A mixture of 60 forward primers for TCR Vbeta segments and 13 reverse primers for TCR Jbeta segments was used in the multiplex PCR. TCRdb took over this immuneACCESS table, retaining in-frame rearrangements with V and J assigned. Such tables are incomplete; in checked studies, under half of the missing clones stem from an unresolved V gene, and the remainder is unexplained. This sample holds 150,000 to 200,000 clones; 60% to 80% were observed only once. Almost 6.5% of the sample lies in the top ten. The sequencing sample was made of PBMCs. The receptors here all came from a man aged 35 to 55 in good health and CMV-seropositive.

J is TRBJ2-7 and V is TRBV5-1; 7 nucleotides match TRBD1. The CDR3 spans 15 residues. J lost 3 bases, V lost 0 bases, and 6 bases had no gene match. Per germline, CDR1 SGHRS and CDR2 YFSETQ. The CDR3 nucleotides read TGCGCCAGCAGCTTGGATGGGGGACAGATCTACGAGCAGTACTTC. The encoded protein is CASSLDGGQIYEQYF. The full variable domain, rest sourced from reference TRBV5-1 and TRBJ2-7, is KAGVTQTPRYLIKTRGQQVTLSCSPISGHRSVSWYQQTPGQGLQFLFEYFSETQRNKGNFPGRFSGRQFSNSRSEMNVSTLELGDSALYLCASSLDGGQIYEQYFGPGTRLTVT.

CDR3 loop: CASRPTGYGYTF. The CDR3 DNA sequence: TGTGCCAGCAGACCCACAGGGTATGGCTACACCTTC. The chain uses TRBV6-1 and TRBJ1-2; possibly TRBD1 for D (6 bases). Looked up from germline, CDR1 is MNHNS and CDR2 is SASEGT. Trimming left V 6 bases short and J 5 bases short, with 10 bases between. This CDR3 comprises 12 residues.

The chain uses TRBV5-5 and TRBJ1-4, with D tentatively TRBD1 (5 bases). V was pared by 3 bases and J by 8 bases, with 20 bases between. Germline CDR1 SGHKS, CDR2 YYEKEE (reference sequence). The CDR3 is made up of 16 amino acids. CDR3 DNA sequence: TGTGCCAGCAGCTCGTTGCTGGGGGGAGGCGACGAAAAACTGTTTTTT. It is translated as CASSSLLGGGDEKLFF. The variable domain in full, completed from reference TRBV5-5 and TRBJ1-4, reads DAGVTQSPTHLIKTRGQQVTLRCSPISGHKSVSWYQQVLGQGPQFIFQYYEKEERGRGNFPDRFSARQFPNYSSELNVNALLLGDSALYLCASSSLLGGGDEKLFFGSGTQLSVL.

This clone appeared once. V and J are TRBV18 and TRBJ2-1; D may be TRBD2 (5 bases). V lost 3 bases and J 7 bases, leaving 19 bases between the germline ends. The CDR3 has 16 amino acids. Germline V gives CDR1 KGHSH, CDR2 LQKENI. The CDR3 region is CASSPPSGRGANEQFF. In nucleotides, the CDR3 is TGTGCCAGCTCACCCCCTTCTGGGAGAGGAGCTAATGAGCAGTTCTTC.

The V and J genes are TRBV10-1 and TRBJ2-1; TRBD2 aligns across 12 bases. This CDR3 comprises 12 residues. The V gene end was trimmed by 6 bases and the J gene end by 14 bases; junction bases not matched to a gene: 5. In germline, CDR1 is WNHNN, CDR2 SYGVQD (reference sequence). CDR3 sequence: CASSPGLAGKFF. CDR3 nucleotides: TGCGCCAGCAGCCCCGGACTAGCGGGAAAGTTCTTC.

The J gene is TRBJ2-1, the V gene TRBV5-1, with TRBD2 matching 7 bases. The CDR3 totals 18 residues. Trimming removed 0 bases from V and 0 bases from J; junction bases left unmatched: 9. The germline CDR1 and CDR2 sequences are SGHRS and YFSETQ. CDR3 bases: TGCGCCAGCAGCTTGGAGGCTAGCGGCTTGAGCTCCTACAATGAGCAGTTCTTC. This gives the protein CASSLEASGLSSYNEQFF.

This chain joins TRBV10-3 and TRBJ2-7; TRBD1 agrees at 12 bases. Trimming removed 6 bases from V and 4 bases from J; junction bases left unmatched: 7. The CDR3 covers 15 residues. Germline V gene data show CDR1 as ENHRY and CDR2 as SYGVKD. The CDR3 loop is CAIRPRDRGPYEQYF. CDR3 bases: TGTGCCATCAGACCCCGGGACAGGGGGCCTTACGAGCAGTACTTC.

This chain connects TRBV29-1 to TRBJ2-1; tentative D call: TRBD2 (5 bases). The germline CDR1 and CDR2 sequences are SQVTM and ANQGSEA. Between the trimmed V and J ends, which lost 3 bases and 3 bases, there was a span of 12 bases. CDR3 length equals 14 residues. Here the CDR3 reads CSVDGLANYNEQFF. The CDR3, as DNA: TGCAGCGTTGACGGCCTAGCTAACTACAATGAGCAGTTCTTC.

The chain carries TRBV7-2 and TRBJ2-7; 10 bases agree with TRBD2. Germline V gene lookup returns CDR1 SGHTA and CDR2 FQGNSA. Trimming at V came to 2 bases and at J to 6 bases, leaving 7 bases not matched to a gene. This CDR3 is 15 amino acids long. The CDR3 DNA follows: TGTGCCAGCAGCTTACTTAGCGGGAGGTCGAGCGAGCAGTACTTC. It is translated as CASSLLSGRSSEQYF.